This T cell receptor (beta chain) emerged from a study of control samples from healthy donors and cancer patients. Using immunoSEQ multiplex PCR, the repertoire was profiled, and TCRdb retains in-frame clones only, with some absent. The sample includes over 110,000 clones, roughly 92% seen only once; the top ten take around 10%. Germline V CDR1 and CDR2: MNHEY, SVGAGI. Trimming took 6 bases from V and 0 from J, leaving 12 bases between them. The CDR3 spans 15 residues. V and J are TRBV6-5 and TRBJ1-3; D remains unclear. Sequencing was done on a sample of blood. This sequence originates from a young man in good health. The CDR3 region has the DNA TGTGCCAGCAGCCCCTCCATTGGCTCTGGAAACACCATATATTTT. This encodes CASSPSIGSGNTIYF.